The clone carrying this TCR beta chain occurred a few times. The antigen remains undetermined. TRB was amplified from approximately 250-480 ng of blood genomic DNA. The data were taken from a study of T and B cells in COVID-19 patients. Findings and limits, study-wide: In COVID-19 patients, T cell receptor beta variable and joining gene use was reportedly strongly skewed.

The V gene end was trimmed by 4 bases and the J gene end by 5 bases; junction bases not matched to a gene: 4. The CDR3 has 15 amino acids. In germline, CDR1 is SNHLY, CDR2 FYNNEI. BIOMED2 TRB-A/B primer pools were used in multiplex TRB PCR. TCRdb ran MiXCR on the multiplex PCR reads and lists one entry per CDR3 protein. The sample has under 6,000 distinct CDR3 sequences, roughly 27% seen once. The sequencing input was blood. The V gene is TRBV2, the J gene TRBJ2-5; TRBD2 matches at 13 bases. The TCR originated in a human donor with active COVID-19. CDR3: CASSGPTSGGETQYF. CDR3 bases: TGTGCCAGCAGTGGACCGACTAGCGGGGGGGAGACCCAGTACTTC.